Shown below are 10 T cell receptor beta chains from a single sample sequenced in a study of T cell responses to AZD1222 COVID-19 vaccine. Produced via immunoSEQ multiplex PCR; TCRdb's table is partial and in-frame only. There are more than 85,000 clones in the sample; around nine tenths occur only once, and 9.1% lies in the top ten. The source was peripheral blood, collected on day 0 of AZD1222 vaccination. The receptors were sampled from an adult in good health.

In DNA, the CDR3 is TGCGCCAGCAGCTTGGGAGACAGGGATTTGGGCATTCAGTACTTC. Its protein product is CASSLGDRDLGIQYF. The J gene is TRBJ2-4, the V gene TRBV5-1; 7 bases are shared with TRBD1. The CDR3 length is 15 residues. Per germline, CDR1 SGHRS and CDR2 YFSETQ. J was trimmed by 9 bases and V by 0 bases; bases with no gene match: 9.

The chain combines TRBV28 with TRBJ2-7, with TRBD2 identical over 8 bases. The CDR3 totals 14 residues. Per germline, CDR1 MDHEN and CDR2 SYDVKM. V lost 10 bases, J lost 6 bases, and 14 bases stayed unmatched. CDR3 coding DNA: TGTGCCACCCTCCGTCCGGGAGGGCCGGGCGAGCAGTACTTC. It is translated as CATLRPGGPGEQYF.

The chain couples TRBV29-1 to TRBJ2-7, with 7 bases matching TRBD2. The CDR3 is 11 amino acids. CDR1 and CDR2 from the germline V gene are SQVTM and ANQGSEA. J was trimmed by 10 bases and V by 4 bases; bases with no gene match: 7. Here the CDR3 DNA reads TGCAGCGTTGGGGAGGGGACGATACAGTACTTC. It yields the protein CSVGEGTIQYF.

This clone was found a few times. This chain connects TRBV19 to TRBJ1-6, with D perhaps TRBD1 (6 bases). The germline V and J ends were trimmed by 5 bases and 10 bases, with 12 bases remaining between them. Germline lookup yields CDR1 LNHDA and CDR2 SQIVND (reference sequence). The CDR3 is made up of 13 amino acids. This chain's CDR3 is CASSRDIGSPLHF. CDR3 nucleotide sequence: TGTGCCAGTAGTCGGGACATTGGATCACCCCTCCACTTT.

The chain combines TRBV7-9 with TRBJ1-1; D may be TRBD1 (5 bases). Per germline, CDR1 SEHNR and CDR2 FQNEAQ (reference sequence). This CDR3 spans 13 amino acids. Trimming took 5 bases from V and 1 from J, leaving 8 bases between them. In nucleotides, the CDR3 is TGTGCCAGCAGCCGGGACGGGAACACTGAAGCTTTCTTT. Translated, it gives CASSRDGNTEAFF.

The chain uses TRBV5-1 and TRBJ2-1; 11 nucleotides line up with TRBD2. The V gene's germline CDR1 is SGHRS and CDR2 YFSETQ. With 5 bases clipped from V and 8 bases from J, the junction kept 12 bases outside the gene matches. There are 16 residues in the CDR3. The CDR3 is CASRPMTSGIGDEQFF. For the CDR3, the DNA is TGCGCCAGCAGGCCCATGACTAGCGGGATCGGGGATGAGCAGTTCTTC.

This clone was seen only once. The chain carries TRBV19 and TRBJ1-3; D remains unclear. Trimming stripped 3 bases from V and 2 bases from J, with 8 bases between. CDR1 LNHDA and CDR2 SQIVND come from the germline V gene (reference sequence). The CDR3 runs to 14 residues. CDR3 residues: CASSMSGTGNTIYF. CDR3 bases: TGTGCCAGTAGTATGTCCGGGACTGGAAACACCATATATTTT.

This clone has just one count. V is TRBV27 and J is TRBJ2-7; either TRBD1 or TRBD2 may fit D (5 bases each). There are 16 residues in the CDR3. Trimming stripped 4 bases from V and 0 bases from J, with 16 bases between. The germline CDR1 and CDR2 sequences are MNHEY and SMNVEV (reference sequence). The CDR3 sequence: CASSSIGGGSSYEQYF. The CDR3 coding sequence is TGTGCCAGCAGTTCCATAGGTGGGGGAAGCTCCTACGAGCAGTACTTC.

The chain recombines TRBV28 with TRBJ2-1, with 8 bases identical to TRBD2. J was trimmed by 7 bases and V by 7 bases; bases with no gene match: 15. The CDR3 length is 16 residues. Germline loops: CDR1 MDHEN, CDR2 SYDVKM. The CDR3 DNA sequence: TGTGCCAGCAATCCTAGGGGACTAGGGTTTTGGAATGAGCAGTTCTTC. It is translated as CASNPRGLGFWNEQFF.

The gene calls are TRBV10-3 and TRBJ2-5; 7 nucleotides match TRBD1. The CDR3 has 14 residues. J gave up 4 bases and V 3 bases, and 5 bases lay outside the gene matches. Germline CDR1 reads ENHRY; CDR2 reads SYGVKD. CDR3 in amino acids: CAISDGQDGETQYF. The DNA for the CDR3 is TGTGCCATCAGTGATGGACAGGATGGAGAGACCCAGTACTTC.